This TCR beta chain was sequenced during a study of regulatory T cells in long-lasting Graves disease (dated by TCRdb to the early 2020s). Background on the whole study: Persistent Graves' disease meant more than 5 years of antithyroid drug treatment with TSH receptor autoantibodies that stayed positive. This study used TCR sequencing and RNA sequencing of peripheral blood to compare persistent Graves' disease patients against newly diagnosed Graves' disease patients. On average, persistent Graves' disease patients in the clinical cohort had been on antithyroid drugs for approximately ten years. A total of some 33 samples were covered by TCR sequencing, comprising some 13 persistent and around 20 newly diagnosed Graves' disease patients. The study was registered as a clinical trial and conducted in China. Beyond this particular receptor, the publication reports: Sequencing and analysis were limited to the TCR beta chain. Compared with newly diagnosed patients, persistent Graves' disease patients had lower TCR Shannon entropy and fewer highly expanded clones, which suggests clonal expansion. The authors acknowledged the small sample size as a limitation that may reduce accuracy. Patients with persistent disease shared more public clonotypes (around 2,500) than newly diagnosed patients did (approximately 990). Only peripheral blood was studied, because thyroid tissue, the primary lesion, was inaccessible. TRBV28, TRBJ1-2 and TRBJ2-5 were preferentially used in persistent disease, while TRBV20-1 and TRBJ2-1 were favored in newly diagnosed disease.

A distance of 6 bases separates the germline ends of V and J, which lose 6 bases and 3 bases respectively. Reading from cysteine to phenylalanine, the CDR3 counts 13 amino acids. Only CDR3 DNA remains: 39 bases, in frame from the first base. From a lookup of the germline V gene (reference sequence), CDR1 and CDR2 are MNHEY and SMNVEV. The method was multiplex PCR. TCRdb lists the instrument as Illumina HiSeq 4000. To build TCR beta libraries, CDR3 regions were amplified by Arm-PCR using iRepertoire HTBI primers. Gel purification was performed on PCR products prior to sequencing. The published analysis was carried out like this. Gene usage analysis of CDR3 amino acid clonotypes relied on the roughly 67 TRBV and 13 to 15 TRBJ segments identified across samples. COPE and FqMerger were used to merge the filtered high-quality paired reads into contigs. BLAST was used to align contigs to IMGT TRBV, TRBD and TRBJ reference genes, with CDR3 defined following IMGT. Highly expanded clones were defined as clonotypes with a frequency above 0.1%. Shannon entropy was used to measure repertoire diversity, and the Gini coefficient was used to measure V-J evenness. Clonotypes shared by more than one individual were considered public. The public reads were reanalyzed by TCRdb: fastp trimming at Q25, MiXCR alignment, in-frame beta chains only. Rows with one shared CDR3 protein collapse into an entry with the most common genes and DNA. These V and J calls originate from TCRdb's pipeline instead of the authors' own analysis. The sample table holds roughly 360,000 distinct CDR3 sequences, of which approximately 25% were seen once. Of the sample, around 30% is held by the ten largest clones.

This clonotype came up many times. The clone's antigen remains unknown. No much larger clone is present one base from it, and per-base qualities are unavailable. The sample's time point label is to be understood as: persistent/refractory GD, antithyroid drugs over 5 years with positive TRAb. For both TCR sequencing and RNA sequencing, RNA was extracted from PBMCs using TRIzol. The diagnosis of Graves' disease followed American Thyroid Association guidelines. Recruitment of patients was carried out at an endocrinology department in Xi'an, China. Each patient gave approximately 9.7 milliliters of peripheral blood, collected in an EDTA anticoagulant tube. Ficoll Paque Plus density gradient separation was used to isolate PBMCs, and no further T cell sorting was done. An Agilent 2100 Bioanalyzer and agarose gel were used to check RNA quality, and a NanoDrop 2000 was used to measure RNA concentration.

The sequence came from a woman in her forties with Graves disease. Donor details come from another sample of the same person, matched by shared clones. Here the chain combines TRBV27 and TRBJ1-6; the D gene identity is not certain. Here the sequenced sample was peripheral blood mononuclear cells (PBMCs), taken when the disease was refractory, from a patient treated with antithyroid drugs. The CDR3 has the sequence CASSRGYNSPLHF. The sequenced DNA is TGTGCCAGCAGCCGGGGCTATAATTCACCCCTCCACTTT.